This is a list of T cell receptor beta chains from one sample in a study of T cell responses to AZD1222 COVID-19 vaccine. Measured with immunoSEQ multiplex PCR; TCRdb has only the in-frame clones, and not every one. The repertoire consists of about 120,000 clones, with around 90% occurring once and the leading ten covering 25% to 35%. Sequences were derived from peripheral blood, sampled on day 0 of AZD1222 vaccination. The origin of the receptors is an adult in good health. Each CDR3 is given with its conserved first and last residue. The D gene is left open where the match is weak. The size field is filled for only some rows; it gives once, few, many or a size class.

>TRBD1|17|TRBJ1-6|NA|TRBV3-1/TRBV3-2
TGTGCCAGCAGCCCCTCTTACAGGGGTACGGTTAATTCACCCCTCCACTTT
CASSPSYRGTVNSPLHF
>NA|14|TRBJ1-2|NA|TRBV10-3
TGTGCCATCAGTGAGGGGGGGGATGACTATGGCTACACCTTC
CAISEGGDDYGYTF
>NA|15|TRBJ1-3|NA|TRBV5-1
TGCGCCAGCAGCTCTCAGGGAGCAGCGGGAAACACCATATATTTT
CASSSQGAAGNTIYF
>NA|14|TRBJ2-2|NA|TRBV18
TGTGCCAGCTCCCAGGGACTTGTCACCGGGGAGCTGTTTTTT
CASSQGLVTGELFF
>NA|14|TRBJ2-7|NA|TRBV19
TGTGCCAGTAGTAGCGGACAGTATGCCTACGAGCAGTACTTC
CASSSGQYAYEQYF
>NA|14|TRBJ2-7|NA|TRBV27
TGTGCCAGCAGTCCCCCCGAATTGGCAAACGAGCAGTACTTC
CASSPPELANEQYF
>NA|16|TRBJ1-2|NA|TRBV18
TGTGCCAGCTCACCACCGGGAAGGGGTACTACCTATGGCTACACCTTC
CASSPPGRGTTYGYTF
>NA|17|TRBJ1-2|NA|TRBV19
TGTGCCAGTAGTACGGGCCTCGCAGGGGCTCCTAACTATGGCTACACCTTC
CASSTGLAGAPNYGYTF
>NA|14|TRBJ2-7|NA|TRBV7-6
TGTGCCAGCAGCTTGGGGCCAACTACCTACGAGCAGTACTTC
CASSLGPTTYEQYF
>NA|15|TRBJ1-4|NA|TRBV30
TGTGCCTGGAGTGTAAGGGGCAGTCAATATGAAAAACTGTTTTTT
CAWSVRGSQYEKLFF
>TRBD1|15|TRBJ2-7|NA|TRBV6-5
TGTGCCAGCAGCACCCAGGGACAGGGGTTCTACGAGCAGTACTTC
CASSTQGQGFYEQYF
>NA|16|TRBJ1-3|NA|TRBV5-1
TGCGCCAGCAGCCCTGGGGCGGGGGCTTCTGGAAACACCATATATTTT
CASSPGAGASGNTIYF
>NA|15|TRBJ1-1|NA|TRBV5-1
TGCGCCAGCAGCTTGGGTTTCAAGCCCCTCACTGAAGCTTTCTTT
CASSLGFKPLTEAFF
>NA|17|TRBJ1-2|NA|TRBV27
TGTGCCAGCAGTTTATCCCGTGGGCTCTCGGTTGGCTATGGCTACACCTTC
CASSLSRGLSVGYGYTF
>TRBD2|12|TRBJ2-5|once|TRBV30
TGTGCCTGGAGGCTAGCGGGAGGCCCCCAGTACTTC
CAWRLAGGPQYF
>NA|12|TRBJ1-2|NA|TRBV5-6
TGTGCCAGCAGCTTGGGGGGTTATGGCTACACCTTC
CASSLGGYGYTF
>TRBD2|14|TRBJ2-7|NA|TRBV9
TGTGCCAGCAGCGTAGGCGGGGGTTACGACGAGCAGTACTTC
CASSVGGGYDEQYF
>NA|14|TRBJ1-5|NA|TRBV6-5
TGTGCCAGTAGTTGGGGAAATGGCAATCAGCCCCAGCATTTT
CASSWGNGNQPQHF
>TRBD1|12|TRBJ2-1|NA|TRBV7-2
TGTGCCAGCAGCCTGGACAGGAATGAGCAGTTCTTC
CASSLDRNEQFF
>NA|15|TRBJ2-6|NA|TRBV11-3
TGTGCCAGCAGCTTAGAAGGGTCTGGGGCCAACGTCCTGACTTTC
CASSLEGSGANVLTF
>NA|16|TRBJ1-1|NA|TRBV28
TGTGCCAGCAGTATAGGGGGTTCGAGCATGAACACTGAAGCTTTCTTT
CASSIGGSSMNTEAFF
>NA|17|TRBJ1-1|NA|TRBV10-3
TGTGCCATCAGTGACGACAGGAGCAGCCCCACGGGGACTGAAGCTTTCTTT
CAISDDRSSPTGTEAFF
>NA|12|TRBJ2-2|NA|TRBV11-3
TGTGCCAGCAGCTTGAGTCCGGGGGAGCTGTTTTTT
CASSLSPGELFF
>NA|12|TRBJ1-2|few|TRBV5-6
TGTGCCAGCAGCACCTACAGCTATGGCTACACCTTC
CASSTYSYGYTF
>TRBD1|14|TRBJ1-5|NA|TRBV2
TGTGCCAGCAGCCCAGGGGGAAACAATCAGCCCCAGCATTTT
CASSPGGNNQPQHF
>NA|17|TRBJ1-6|NA|TRBV5-4
TGTGCCAGCAACTCATACAAAGGACCGTCGTTAGGGTCACCCCTCCACTTT
CASNSYKGPSLGSPLHF
>TRBD2|16|TRBJ2-5|NA|TRBV5-6
TGTGCCAGCAGCTTCCTAGCGGGGGGAGATTGGGAGACCCAGTACTTC
CASSFLAGGDWETQYF
>TRBD2|13|TRBJ2-7|NA|TRBV2
TGTGCCAGCAGTGAAAACGGGGGAGGGGAGGAGTACTTC
CASSENGGGEEYF
>NA|16|TRBJ1-2|NA|TRBV7-2
TGTGCCAGCAGCTTAACGCCGGCAGGGACTAACTATGGCTACACCTTC
CASSLTPAGTNYGYTF
>NA|15|TRBJ1-2|NA|TRBV7-2
TGTGCCAGCAGCTCCGAGGGGGGCAGGACGTATGGCTACACCTTC
CASSSEGGRTYGYTF
>NA|16|TRBJ1-1|few|TRBV27
TGTGCCAGCAGTTTTGACTCTTCTCCAAGGGTAACTGAAGCTTTCTTT
CASSFDSSPRVTEAFF
>NA|15|TRBJ1-5|NA|TRBV5-8
TGTGCCAGCAGCGGGGGGGAGGTACTCAATCAGCCCCAGCATTTT
CASSGGEVLNQPQHF
>NA|14|TRBJ1-6|NA|TRBV7-9
TGTGCCAGCAGCTTTTCCGCACCCAATTCACCCCTCCACTTT
CASSFSAPNSPLHF
>TRBD1|16|TRBJ1-6|NA|TRBV3-1/TRBV3-2
TGTGCCAGCAGCCAAGCCTCGACAGGGGGCACGTCACCCCTCCACTTT
CASSQASTGGTSPLHF
>TRBD1|15|TRBJ1-2|NA|TRBV20-1
TGCAGTGCTAGTCCCGGACAGGGGGCGAGCTATGGCTACACCTTC
CSASPGQGASYGYTF
>NA|16|TRBJ2-4|once|TRBV5-1
TGCGCCAGCAGCTTAGGACAGCAAGTAGCCAAAAACATTCAGTACTTC
CASSLGQQVAKNIQYF
>NA|15|TRBJ2-5|NA|TRBV2
TGTGCCAGCAGTCGCGCCGGGGCAGATCAAGAGACCCAGTACTTC
CASSRAGADQETQYF
>NA|14|TRBJ2-3|once|TRBV2
TGTGCCAGCATGTATTCAGGGGGCACAGATACGCAGTATTTT
CASMYSGGTDTQYF
>TRBD2|16|TRBJ2-7|NA|TRBV6-2/TRBV6-3
TGTGCCAGCAGTTACCGAGGCCGTAGCGGGAGCGACGAGCAGTACTTC
CASSYRGRSGSDEQYF
>TRBD1|15|TRBJ2-5|once|TRBV4-2
TGTGCCAGCAGCCGACAGGGTCAAAACGAGGGGACCCAGTACTTC
CASSRQGQNEGTQYF
>TRBD2|17|TRBJ2-2|once|TRBV7-8
TGTGCCAGCAGCTTAGGATCGCTAGCGGGAAACACCGGGGAGCTGTTTTTT
CASSLGSLAGNTGELFF
>NA|14|TRBJ2-7|once|TRBV9
TGTGCCAGCAGCGTAGCCGTGGAGGGGAACGAGCAGTACTTC
CASSVAVEGNEQYF
>NA|15|TRBJ2-7|NA|TRBV4-2
TGTGCCAGCAGCCAAGACCAAGTACCCTCCTACGAGCAGTACTTC
CASSQDQVPSYEQYF
>NA|12|TRBJ2-7|few|TRBV28
TGTGCCAGCAGCGGGGTGGTTAGCGAGCAGTACTTC
CASSGVVSEQYF
>NA|11|TRBJ1-1|NA|TRBV18
TGTGCCAGCTCCCCGGGCACTGAAGCTTTCTTT
CASSPGTEAFF
>NA|14|TRBJ1-2|NA|TRBV10-3
TGTGCCATCAGTGAGAGCGAGCCAAACTATGGCTACACCTTC
CAISESEPNYGYTF
>TRBD2|14|TRBJ2-3|NA|TRBV10-3
TGTGCCATCAGGGAACTAGCGGGGACAGATACGCAGTATTTT
CAIRELAGTDTQYF